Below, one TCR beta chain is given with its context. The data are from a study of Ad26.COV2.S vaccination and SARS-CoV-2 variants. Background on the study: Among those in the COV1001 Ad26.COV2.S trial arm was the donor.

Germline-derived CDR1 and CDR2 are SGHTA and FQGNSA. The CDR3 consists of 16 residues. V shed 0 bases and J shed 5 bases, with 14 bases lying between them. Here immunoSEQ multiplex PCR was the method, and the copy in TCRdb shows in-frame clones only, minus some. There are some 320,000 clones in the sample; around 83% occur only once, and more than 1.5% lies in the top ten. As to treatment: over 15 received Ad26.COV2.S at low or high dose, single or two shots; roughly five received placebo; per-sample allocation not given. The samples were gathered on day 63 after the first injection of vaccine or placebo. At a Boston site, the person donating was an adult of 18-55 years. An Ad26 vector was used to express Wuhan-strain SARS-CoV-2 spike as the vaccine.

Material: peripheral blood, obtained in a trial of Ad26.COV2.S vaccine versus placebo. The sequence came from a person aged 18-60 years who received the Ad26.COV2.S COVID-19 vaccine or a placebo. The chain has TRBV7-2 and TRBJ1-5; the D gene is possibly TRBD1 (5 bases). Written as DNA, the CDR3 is TGTGCCAGCAGCTTAGCGGGGCCCCAAAGCGATCAGCCCCAGCATTTT. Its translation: CASSLAGPQSDQPQHF.